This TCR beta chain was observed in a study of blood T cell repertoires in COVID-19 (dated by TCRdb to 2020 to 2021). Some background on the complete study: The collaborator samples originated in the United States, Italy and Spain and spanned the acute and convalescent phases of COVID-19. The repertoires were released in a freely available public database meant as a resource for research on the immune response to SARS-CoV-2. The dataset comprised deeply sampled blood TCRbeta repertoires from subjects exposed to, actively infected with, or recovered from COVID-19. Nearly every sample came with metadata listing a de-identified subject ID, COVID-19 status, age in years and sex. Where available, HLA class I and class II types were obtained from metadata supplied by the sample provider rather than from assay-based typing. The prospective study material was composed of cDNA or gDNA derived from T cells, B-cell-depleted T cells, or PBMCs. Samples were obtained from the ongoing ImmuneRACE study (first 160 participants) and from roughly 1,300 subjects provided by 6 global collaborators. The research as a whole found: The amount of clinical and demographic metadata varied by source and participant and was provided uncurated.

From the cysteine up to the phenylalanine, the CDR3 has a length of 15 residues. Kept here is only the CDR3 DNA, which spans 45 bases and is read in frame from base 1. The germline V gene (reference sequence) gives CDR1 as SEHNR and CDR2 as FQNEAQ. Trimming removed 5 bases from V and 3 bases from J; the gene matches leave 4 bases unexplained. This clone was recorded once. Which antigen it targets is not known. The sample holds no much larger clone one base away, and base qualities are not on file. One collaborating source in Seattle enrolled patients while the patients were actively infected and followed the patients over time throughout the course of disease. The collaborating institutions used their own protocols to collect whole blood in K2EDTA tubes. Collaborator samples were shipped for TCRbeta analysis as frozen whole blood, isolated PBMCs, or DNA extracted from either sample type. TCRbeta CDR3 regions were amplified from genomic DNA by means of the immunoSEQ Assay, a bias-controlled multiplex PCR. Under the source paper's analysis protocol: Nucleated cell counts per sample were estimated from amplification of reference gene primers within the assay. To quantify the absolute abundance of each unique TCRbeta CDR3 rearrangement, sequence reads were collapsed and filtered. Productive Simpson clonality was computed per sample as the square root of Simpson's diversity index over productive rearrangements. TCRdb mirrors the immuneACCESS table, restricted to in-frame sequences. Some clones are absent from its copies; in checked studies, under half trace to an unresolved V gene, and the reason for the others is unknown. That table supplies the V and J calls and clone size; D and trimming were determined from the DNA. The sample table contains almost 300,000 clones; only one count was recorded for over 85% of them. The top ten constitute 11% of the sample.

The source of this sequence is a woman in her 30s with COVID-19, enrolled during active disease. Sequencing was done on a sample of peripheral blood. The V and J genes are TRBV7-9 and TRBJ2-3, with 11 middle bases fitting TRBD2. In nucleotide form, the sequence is TGTGCCAGCAGCCCGCTAGCGGGGGGTACAGATACGCAGTATTTT. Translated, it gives CASSPLAGGTDTQYF.